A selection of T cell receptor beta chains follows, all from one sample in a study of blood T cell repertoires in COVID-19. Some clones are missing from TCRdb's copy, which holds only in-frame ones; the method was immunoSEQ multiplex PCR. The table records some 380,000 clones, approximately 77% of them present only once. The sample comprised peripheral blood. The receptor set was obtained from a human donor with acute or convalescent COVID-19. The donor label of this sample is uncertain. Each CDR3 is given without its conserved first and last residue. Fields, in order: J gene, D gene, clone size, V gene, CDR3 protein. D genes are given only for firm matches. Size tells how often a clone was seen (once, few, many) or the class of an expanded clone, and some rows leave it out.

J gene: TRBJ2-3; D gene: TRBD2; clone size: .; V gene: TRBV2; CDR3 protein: ASRSGSTDTQY
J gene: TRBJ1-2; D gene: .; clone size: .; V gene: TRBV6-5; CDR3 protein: ASSYSYGQLYGYT
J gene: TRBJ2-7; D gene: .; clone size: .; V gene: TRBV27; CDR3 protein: ASSPASGTPSYEQY
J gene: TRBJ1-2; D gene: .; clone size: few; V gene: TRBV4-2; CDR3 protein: ASSQDPTGFYGYT
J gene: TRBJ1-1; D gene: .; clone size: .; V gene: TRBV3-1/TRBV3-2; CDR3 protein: ASSPLVGQSMNTEAF
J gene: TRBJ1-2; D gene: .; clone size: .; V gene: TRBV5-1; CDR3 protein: ASSRGGSVGYT
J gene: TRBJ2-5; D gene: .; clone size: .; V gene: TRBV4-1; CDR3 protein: ASSLNPGETQY
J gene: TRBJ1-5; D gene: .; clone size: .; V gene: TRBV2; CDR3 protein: ASSLGGQPQH
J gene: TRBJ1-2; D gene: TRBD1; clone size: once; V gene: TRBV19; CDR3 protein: ASREQGAKNYGYT
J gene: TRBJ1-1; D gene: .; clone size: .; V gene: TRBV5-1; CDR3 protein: ASSFSVINTEAF
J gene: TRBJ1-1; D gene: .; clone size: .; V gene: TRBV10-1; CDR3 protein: ASSPQIGSTEAF
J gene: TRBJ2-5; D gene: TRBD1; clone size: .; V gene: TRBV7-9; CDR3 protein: ASSLAYQGERGERRTQY